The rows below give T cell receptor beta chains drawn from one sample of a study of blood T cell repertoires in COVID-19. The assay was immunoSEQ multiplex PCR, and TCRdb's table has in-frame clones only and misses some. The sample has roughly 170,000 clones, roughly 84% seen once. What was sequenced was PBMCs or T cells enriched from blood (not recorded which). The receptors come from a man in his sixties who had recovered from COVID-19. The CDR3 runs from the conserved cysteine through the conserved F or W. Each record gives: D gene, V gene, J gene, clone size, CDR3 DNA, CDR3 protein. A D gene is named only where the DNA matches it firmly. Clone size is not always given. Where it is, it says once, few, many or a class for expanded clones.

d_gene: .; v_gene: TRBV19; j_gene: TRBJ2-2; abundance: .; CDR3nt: TGTGCCAGTAGTACCCAGGACTCCTTAGCGAACACCGGGGAGCTGTTTTTT; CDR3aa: CASSTQDSLANTGELFF
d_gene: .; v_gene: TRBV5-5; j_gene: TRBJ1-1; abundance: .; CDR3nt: TGTGCCAGCAGCTCCCTCCCCAGGGAGAACACTGAAGCTTTCTTT; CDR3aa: CASSSLPRENTEAFF
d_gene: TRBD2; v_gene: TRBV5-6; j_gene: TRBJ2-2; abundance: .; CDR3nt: TGTGCCAGCAGCCTCTTTAAGCGGGGGGGCAACACCGGGGAGCTGTTTTTT; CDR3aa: CASSLFKRGGNTGELFF
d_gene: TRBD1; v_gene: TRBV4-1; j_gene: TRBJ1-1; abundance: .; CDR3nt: TGCGCCAGCAGCCAAGACGAGGGGGCCTACACTGAAGCTTTCTTT; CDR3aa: CASSQDEGAYTEAFF
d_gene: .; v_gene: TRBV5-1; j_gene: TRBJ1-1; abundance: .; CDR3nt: TGCGCCAGCAGCTTGGAGCAGGCAGACCCGCTGAACACTGAAGCTTTCTTT; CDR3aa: CASSLEQADPLNTEAFF
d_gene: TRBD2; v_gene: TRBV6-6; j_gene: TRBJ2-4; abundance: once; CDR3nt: TGTGCCAGCAGCTCGCTTGGGCGGGAGGGAATTCAGTACTTC; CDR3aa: CASSSLGREGIQYF
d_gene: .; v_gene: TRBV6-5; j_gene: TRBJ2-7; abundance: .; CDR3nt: TGTGCCAGCAGTTACTCGCGGCCGCCGGGCTACGAGCAGTACTTC; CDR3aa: CASSYSRPPGYEQYF
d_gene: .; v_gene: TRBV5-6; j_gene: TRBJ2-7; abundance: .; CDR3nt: TGTGCCAGCAGCTTGGCAGGGTCTAGGGAGCAGTACTTC; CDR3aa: CASSLAGSREQYF
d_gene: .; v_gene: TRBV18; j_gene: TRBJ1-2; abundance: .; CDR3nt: TGTGCCAGCTCACCCGACAGGATACCACACTATGGCTACACCTTC; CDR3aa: CASSPDRIPHYGYTF
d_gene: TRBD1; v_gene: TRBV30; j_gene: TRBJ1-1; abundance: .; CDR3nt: TGTGCCTGGAGGGACCTGACAGGGGCCTACACTGAAGCTTTCTTT; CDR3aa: CAWRDLTGAYTEAFF
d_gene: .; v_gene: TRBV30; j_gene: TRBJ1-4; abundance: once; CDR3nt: TGTGCCTGGAGTGGGCTCGATTTTGAAAAACTGTTTTTT; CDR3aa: CAWSGLDFEKLFF
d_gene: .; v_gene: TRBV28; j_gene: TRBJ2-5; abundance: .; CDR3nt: TGTGCCAGCAATGGGGGGGCGCCAATCCAAGAGACCCAGTACTTC; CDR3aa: CASNGGAPIQETQYF
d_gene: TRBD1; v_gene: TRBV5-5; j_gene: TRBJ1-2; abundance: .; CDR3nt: TGTGCCAGCAGCTTGGAGGACAGGGGGGGCTATGGCTACACCTTC; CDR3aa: CASSLEDRGGYGYTF
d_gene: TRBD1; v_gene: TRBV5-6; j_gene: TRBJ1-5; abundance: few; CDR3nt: TGTGCCAGCAGCTTTGGGACAGGGGGGCATAGCAATCAGCCCCAGCATTTT; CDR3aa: CASSFGTGGHSNQPQHF
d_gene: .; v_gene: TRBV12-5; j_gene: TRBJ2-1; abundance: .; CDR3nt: TGTGCTAGTGGTTTAGGCCAGGGGGGCTCCTACAATGAGCAGTTCTTC; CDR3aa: CASGLGQGGSYNEQFF
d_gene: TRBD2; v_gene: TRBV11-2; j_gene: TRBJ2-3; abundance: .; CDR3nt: TGTGCCAGCAGCTTAGGGGGGGCGGGAGGCTCCACAGATACGCAGTATTTT; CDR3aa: CASSLGGAGGSTDTQYF
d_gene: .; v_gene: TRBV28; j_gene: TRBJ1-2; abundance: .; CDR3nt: TGTGCCAGCAGTTTTGGTAGAACCTATGGCTACACCTTC; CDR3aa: CASSFGRTYGYTF
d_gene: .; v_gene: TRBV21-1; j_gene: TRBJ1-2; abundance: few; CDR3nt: TGTGCCAGCAGCAAAGCTCGGGACAGGGGGCGAGGCTATGGCTACACCTTC; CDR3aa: CASSKARDRGRGYGYTF
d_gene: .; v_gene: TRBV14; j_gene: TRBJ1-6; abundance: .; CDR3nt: TGTGCCAGCAGCTACCGGCAGGGGAGTAATTCACCCCTCCACTTT; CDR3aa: CASSYRQGSNSPLHF
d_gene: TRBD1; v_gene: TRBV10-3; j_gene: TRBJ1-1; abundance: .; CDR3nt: TGTGCCATCAGTCCGGGACAGGGGCTGAACACTGAAGCTTTCTTT; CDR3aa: CAISPGQGLNTEAFF
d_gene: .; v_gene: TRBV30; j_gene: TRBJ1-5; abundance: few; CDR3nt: TGTGCCTGGAGTGTTTACACGAGCAATCAGCCCCAGCATTTT; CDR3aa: CAWSVYTSNQPQHF
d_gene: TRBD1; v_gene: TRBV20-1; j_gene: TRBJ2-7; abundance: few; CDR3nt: TGCAGTGTCTCGACAGGGTACGAGCAGTACTTC; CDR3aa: CSVSTGYEQYF
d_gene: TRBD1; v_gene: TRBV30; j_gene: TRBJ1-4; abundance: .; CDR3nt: TGTGCCTGGGGGGGACAGGGTGGATATGAAAAACTGTTTTTT; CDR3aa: CAWGGQGGYEKLFF
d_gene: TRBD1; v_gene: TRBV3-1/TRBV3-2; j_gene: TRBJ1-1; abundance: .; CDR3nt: TGTGCCAGCAGCCACGGGGACAGGGGTTTGTCTTTCTTT; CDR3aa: CASSHGDRGLSFF
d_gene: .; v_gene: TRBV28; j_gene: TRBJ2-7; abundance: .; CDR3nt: TGTGCCAGCAGTTCACCGACCGGGAACGAGCAGTACTTC; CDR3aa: CASSSPTGNEQYF
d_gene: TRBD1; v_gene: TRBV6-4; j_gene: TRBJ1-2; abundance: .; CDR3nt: TGTGCCAGCAGTGTCGAACAGGGGTCGAACTATGGCTACACCTTC; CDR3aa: CASSVEQGSNYGYTF
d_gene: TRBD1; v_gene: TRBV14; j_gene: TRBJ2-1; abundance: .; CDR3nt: TGTGCCAGCAGCCAAAGAGGGGGCGACCTTCGTGAGCAGTTCTTC; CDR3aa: CASSQRGGDLREQFF
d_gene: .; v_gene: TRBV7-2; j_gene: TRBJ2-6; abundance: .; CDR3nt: TGTGCCAGCAGTAAGGGTCTAAGGGGCTCTGGGGCCAACGTCCTGACTTTC; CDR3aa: CASSKGLRGSGANVLTF
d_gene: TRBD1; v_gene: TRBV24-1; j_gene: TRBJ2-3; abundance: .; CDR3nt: TGTGCCACCAGTCTCCAGGGGGCAGATACGCAGTATTTT; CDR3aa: CATSLQGADTQYF
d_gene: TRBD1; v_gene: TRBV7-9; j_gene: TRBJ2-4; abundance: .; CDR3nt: TGTGCCAGCAGCGTAGAGGGACAGGGTATTCAGTACTTC; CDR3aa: CASSVEGQGIQYF
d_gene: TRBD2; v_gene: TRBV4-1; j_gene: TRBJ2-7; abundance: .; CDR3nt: TGCGCCAGCAGCCAAGAGCTGGCTAGCGGGACTCAGTACTTC; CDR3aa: CASSQELASGTQYF
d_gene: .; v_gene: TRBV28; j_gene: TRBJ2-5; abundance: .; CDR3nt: TGTGCCAGCAGTTCTCCGGGACTCAGACTCCAAGAGACCCAGTACTTC; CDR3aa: CASSSPGLRLQETQYF
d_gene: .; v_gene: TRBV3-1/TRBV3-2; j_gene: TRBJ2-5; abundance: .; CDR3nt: TGTGCCAGCAGCCAAGATGCGTCTCAAGAGACCCAGTACTTC; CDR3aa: CASSQDASQETQYF
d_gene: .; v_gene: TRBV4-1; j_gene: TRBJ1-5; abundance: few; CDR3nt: TGCGCCAGCAGCCCTCAGGGGATCGGCAATCAGCCCCAGCATTTT; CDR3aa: CASSPQGIGNQPQHF
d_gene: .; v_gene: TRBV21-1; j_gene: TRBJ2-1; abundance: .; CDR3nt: TGTGCCAGCAGTTTAAGCGGGAGAGGCTCCTACAATGAGCAGTTCTTC; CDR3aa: CASSLSGRGSYNEQFF
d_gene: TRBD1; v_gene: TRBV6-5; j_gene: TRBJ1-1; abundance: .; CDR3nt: TGTGCCAGCAACCAACAGGGGAGGTACACTGAAGCTTTCTTT; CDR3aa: CASNQQGRYTEAFF
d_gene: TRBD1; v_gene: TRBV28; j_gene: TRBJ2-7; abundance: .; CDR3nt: TGTGCCAGCAATCCTAGGACAGGTACCTACGAGCAGTACTTC; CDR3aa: CASNPRTGTYEQYF
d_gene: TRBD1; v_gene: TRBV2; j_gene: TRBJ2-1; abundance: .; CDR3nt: TGTGCCAGCATGCAGGGGGCCCCCAATGAGCAGTTCTTC; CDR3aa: CASMQGAPNEQFF
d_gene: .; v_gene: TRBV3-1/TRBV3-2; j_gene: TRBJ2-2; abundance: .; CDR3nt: TGTGCCAGCAGCCTCTTCGGACAGAACACCGGGGAGCTGTTTTTT; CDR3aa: CASSLFGQNTGELFF